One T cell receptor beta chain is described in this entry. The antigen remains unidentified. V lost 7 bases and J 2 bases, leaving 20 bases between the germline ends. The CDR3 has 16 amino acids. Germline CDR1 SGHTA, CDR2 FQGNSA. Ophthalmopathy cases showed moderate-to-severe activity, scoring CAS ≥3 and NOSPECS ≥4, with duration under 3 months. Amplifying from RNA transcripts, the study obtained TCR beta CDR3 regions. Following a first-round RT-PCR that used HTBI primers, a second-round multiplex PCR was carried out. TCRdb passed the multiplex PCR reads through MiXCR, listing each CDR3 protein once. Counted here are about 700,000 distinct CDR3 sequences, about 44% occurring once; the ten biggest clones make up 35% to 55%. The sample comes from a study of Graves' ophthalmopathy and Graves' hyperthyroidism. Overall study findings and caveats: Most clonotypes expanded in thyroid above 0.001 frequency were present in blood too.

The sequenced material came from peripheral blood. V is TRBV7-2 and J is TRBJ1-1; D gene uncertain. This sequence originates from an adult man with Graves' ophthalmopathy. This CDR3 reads CASTKIWTEINTEAFF. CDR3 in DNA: TGTGCCAGCACGAAAATCTGGACCGAGATCAACACTGAAGCTTTCTTT.